Listed here are 20 T cell receptor beta chains from one sample, sequenced in a study of blood T cell repertoires in COVID-19. Clones were read by immunoSEQ multiplex PCR, and TCRdb kept only the in-frame ones, dropping some. The data show roughly 250,000 clones, around 90% seen once. The sequencing input was peripheral blood. The receptor source for this set is a man aged 55 to 70 who had recovered from COVID-19.

This clone was detected only once. This chain joins TRBV5-1 and TRBJ2-1; 8 nucleotides agree with TRBD1. CDR1 is SGHRS and CDR2 is YFSETQ in the germline V gene. V lost 4 bases, J lost 5 bases, and 5 bases stayed unmatched. CDR3 length: 14 residues. CDR3 protein: CASSRWTGNNEQFF. The CDR3 nucleotides read TGCGCCAGCAGCCGTTGGACAGGGAACAATGAGCAGTTCTTC.

V gene TRBV10-3 combines with J gene TRBJ2-7; 7 bases agree with TRBD2. Germline V gene sequence: CDR1 ENHRY, CDR2 SYGVKD. The CDR3 is 12 amino acids. V lost 10 bases to trimming and J lost 7 bases; unmatched junction nucleotides: 10. CDR3 sequence reads: CATGGSSQEQYF. CDR3 DNA: TGTGCCACGGGGGGTTCCTCGCAGGAGCAGTACTTC.

In DNA, the CDR3 is TGTGCCAGCAGCTCAAATAGGGTACAGGGAACAGATACGCAGTATTTT. As protein: CASSSNRVQGTDTQYF. The chain uses TRBV7-9 and TRBJ2-3, with D possibly matching TRBD1 (6 bases). Trimming took 4 bases from V and 3 from J, leaving 17 bases between them. The CDR3 has 16 residues. Germline V gene data show CDR1 as SEHNR and CDR2 as FQNEAQ (reference sequence).

The CDR3 DNA sequence: TGTGCCAGCAGCCCAGGGACAGATAATTCACCCCTCCACTTT. Translating it yields CASSPGTDNSPLHF. The chain has TRBV9 and TRBJ1-6; TRBD1 matches 7 bases. V trimming: 4 bases; J trimming: 5 bases; junction bases outside the gene matches: 3. This CDR3 contains 14 residues. The germline V gene encodes CDR1 SGDLS and CDR2 YYNGEE.

The chain combines TRBV18 with TRBJ2-7; D remains ambiguous. The germline V and J ends were trimmed by 3 bases and 3 bases, with 9 bases remaining between them. Germline assignment: CDR1 KGHSH and CDR2 LQKENI. The CDR3 runs to 13 residues. In DNA form, the CDR3 reads TGTGCCAGCTCACCTGAGATATTCTACGAGCAGTACGTC. This translates into CASSPEIFYEQYV.

This chain uses TRBV30 with TRBJ2-3; TRBD2 aligns across 9 bases. CDR1 is GTSNPN and CDR2 is SVGIG in the germline V gene (reference sequence). V gave up 0 bases and J gave up 0 bases; unmatched junction bases: 13. CDR3 length equals 19 residues. The CDR3 here is CAWSVSRVLAGSSTDTQYF. The CDR3 DNA follows: TGTGCCTGGAGTGTATCTCGGGTACTAGCGGGCTCTAGCACAGATACGCAGTATTTT.

The rearrangement links TRBV6-7 to TRBJ1-2; D is undetermined. Being an ORF, TRBV6-7 has a function that is uncertain. The CDR3 totals 12 residues. Between the trimmed V and J ends, which lost 7 bases and 6 bases, there was a span of 12 bases. The CDR3 loop reads CASTLQNHGYTF. For the CDR3, the DNA is TGTGCCAGCACTCTACAGAATCATGGCTACACCTTC.

Here the CDR3 DNA reads TGTGCCACCAGTGGGTGGCTCAACGGGGGAGAGACCCAGTACTTC. This translates into CATSGWLNGGETQYF. The rearrangement links TRBV24-1 to TRBJ2-5, with a tentative D call TRBD2 (6 bases). Germline V gene sequence: CDR1 KGHDR, CDR2 SFDVKD. The CDR3 totals 15 residues. V was pared by 5 bases and J by 4 bases, with 16 bases between.

This chain joins TRBV5-6 and TRBJ1-2, with TRBD1 identical over 7 bases. Germline V gene sequence: CDR1 SGHDT, CDR2 YYEEEE. The CDR3 extends over 14 amino acids. Trimming at V came to 4 bases and at J to 4 bases, leaving 7 bases not matched to a gene. The CDR3 spells CASSVQGTFYGYTF. The CDR3 DNA follows: TGTGCCAGCAGCGTACAGGGGACGTTCTATGGCTACACCTTC.

The chain employs TRBV7-8 and TRBJ1-1, with 7 bases matching TRBD1. Trimming removed 5 bases from V and 1 base from J; junction bases left unmatched: 7. Germline V gene sequence: CDR1 SGHVS, CDR2 FQNEAQ. This CDR3 comprises 15 residues. As DNA, the CDR3 is TGTGCCAGCAGCCTTACCAGGGGGAAGAACACTGAAGCTTTCTTT. Its protein product is CASSLTRGKNTEAFF.

The chain recombines TRBV5-6 with TRBJ1-2; TRBD1 matches 10 bases. V trimming: 4 bases; J trimming: 12 bases; junction bases outside the gene matches: 15. The CDR3 is 15 amino acids. CDR1 is SGHDT and CDR2 is YYEEEE in the germline V gene. The CDR3: CASSSEWRTGGLDTF. In DNA, the CDR3 is TGTGCCAGCAGCAGCGAGTGGCGGACAGGGGGTTTAGACACCTTC.

The chain joins TRBV6-5 to TRBJ2-5; 12 nucleotides match TRBD2. In germline, CDR1 is MNHEY, CDR2 SVGAGI. The CDR3 is made up of 12 amino acids. CDR3 region: CVSGTSGETQYF. The CDR3 DNA is TGTGTTTCCGGGACTAGCGGGGAGACCCAGTACTTC.

J is TRBJ2-3 and V is TRBV5-1; 8 bases align to TRBD1. Germline-derived CDR1 and CDR2 are SGHRS and YFSETQ. The CDR3 loop spans 15 amino acids. Trimming cost V 1 base and J 3 bases; bases outside gene matches: 4. The CDR3 bases are TGCGCCAGCAGCTTGTGGACAGGGTCGACAGATACGCAGTATTTT. Encoded protein: CASSLWTGSTDTQYF.

This chain uses TRBV7-2 with TRBJ2-7, with 11 bases lining up with TRBD1. This CDR3 region has 18 residues. After removal of 0 bases from V and 7 bases from J, the junction contained 14 bases not matched to a gene. CDR1 and CDR2 from the germline V gene are SGHTA and FQGNSA. The CDR3 region has the DNA TGTGCCAGCAGCTTAGCCACACCTCGGACAGGGGGCTGGTGGGAGCAGTACTTC. This encodes CASSLATPRTGGWWEQYF.

The V call is TRBV3-1 (or the pseudogene TRBV3-2), the J call TRBJ2-6; no clear D. This CDR3 contains 16 residues. The V gene's germline CDR1 is LGHDT and CDR2 YNNKEL (reference sequence). V lost 2 bases and J lost 10, with 18 bases in between. The CDR3 DNA is TGTGCCAGCAGCCAACCTTCAGAACGAGGAGAGAACGTCCTGACTTTC. Its protein product is CASSQPSERGENVLTF.

V gene TRBV6-5 combines with J gene TRBJ2-7; TRBD1 matches at 8 bases. Unmatched junction bases numbered 10, after V lost 1 base and J lost 5 bases. The CDR3 runs 16 residues. Germline loops: CDR1 MNHEY, CDR2 SVGAGI. The CDR3 region has the DNA TGTGCCAGCAGTTACTGGATAGGACAGGGCGGTCACGAGCAGTACTTC. As protein: CASSYWIGQGGHEQYF.

The chain carries TRBV24-1 and TRBJ2-1; 7 bases line up with TRBD2. The V segment lost 10 bases and the J segment 6 bases; nucleotides outside the gene matches: 8. This CDR3 contains 13 residues. Germline CDR1 is KGHDR and CDR2 is SFDVKD. The CDR3 sequence: CATGEGSPNEQFF. In nucleotides, the CDR3 is TGTGCCACGGGGGAGGGTAGCCCCAATGAGCAGTTCTTC.

This chain uses TRBV5-1 with TRBJ2-3; a weak D match, TRBD1 (7 bases). This CDR3 has 15 residues. V dropped 4 bases and J dropped 2 bases, with 14 bases sitting between them. Per germline, CDR1 SGHRS and CDR2 YFSETQ. CDR3 amino acids: CASSARGAITDTQYF. The CDR3 coding sequence is TGCGCCAGCAGCGCCAGGGGGGCCATCACAGATACGCAGTATTTT.

The J gene is TRBJ2-7, the V gene TRBV13, with 7 nucleotides matching TRBD1. Germline V gene lookup returns CDR1 PRHDT and CDR2 FYEKMQ (reference sequence). V was clipped by 5 bases and J by 3 bases; unmatched bases: 10. The CDR3 length is 15 residues. CDR3 residues: CASSTKTGTLYEQYV. The CDR3 bases are TGTGCCAGCAGCACCAAGACAGGGACCCTCTACGAGCAGTACGTC.

The chain couples TRBV14 to TRBJ1-3; D is ambiguous. In germline, CDR1 is SGHDN, CDR2 FVKESK. V lost 1 base and J lost 0, with 10 bases in between. The CDR3 consists of 16 residues. The CDR3 nucleotides are TGTGCCAGCAGCCAAGCAGGCAGTTTCTCTGGAAACACCATATATTTT. Protein: CASSQAGSFSGNTIYF.